This TCR beta chain was recorded in a study of cytomegalovirus exposure and HLA in healthy donors. V trimming: 5 bases; J trimming: 4 bases; junction bases outside the gene matches: 7. The CDR3 is 14 amino acids. The germline V gene encodes CDR1 SGHTA and CDR2 FQGNSA. Findings and limits, study-wide: The authors reported that TCR beta sequences could predict HLA-A and HLA-B alleles. These predictions were accurate for most subjects in the first cohort. Among the CMV-associated chains, three were confirmed in vitro as specific for CMV antigens.

Comments on this clone: Its antigen remains unidentified.

Amplification used 60 Vbeta primers and 13 Jbeta primers. Original handling: Unique TCR beta chains numbered around 80 million in a later analysis, with roughly 10 million shared. Assay: immunoSEQ multiplex PCR; the TCRdb copy retains only in-frame clones and omits some. From that table come the V and J calls and clone size; the DNA was used to work out D and trimming. The table records roughly 200,000 clones, approximately 82% of them present only once. Sequenced input: PBMCs. The chain links TRBV7-2 to TRBJ1-2; 7 bases are shared with TRBD1. This TCR derives from a man in his forties or fifties in good health and CMV-seropositive. The CDR3 loop reads CASSAETGIYGYTF. CDR3 nucleotide sequence: TGTGCCAGCAGCGCCGAGACAGGGATCTATGGCTACACCTTC.